This entry lists 2 T cell receptor beta chains sequenced from one sample in a study of technical replicates of blood from several donors. Profiled with immunoSEQ multiplex PCR; TCRdb holds only in-frame clones, not every one. This table holds 75,000 to 90,000 clones, 85% to 95% found once. Sequenced sample: T cells isolated from PBMCs. The source is a human donor in good health.

This chain connects TRBV5-6 to TRBJ2-3; D may be TRBD2 (5 bases). V lost 4 bases to trimming and J lost 2 bases, with 11 bases between them. In germline, CDR1 is SGHDT, CDR2 YYEEEE. This CDR3 spans 14 amino acids. In DNA, the CDR3 is TGTGCCAGCAGCCTGTTAGACTACACAGATACGCAGTATTTT. Translated: CASSLLDYTDTQYF. The entire variable domain, with the rest obtained from reference TRBV5-6 and TRBJ2-3, is as follows: DAGVTQSPTHLIKTRGQQVTLRCSPKSGHDTVSWYQQALGQGPQFIFQYYEEEERQRGNFPDRFSGHQFPNYSSELNVNALLLGDSALYLCASSLLDYTDTQYFGPGTRLTVL.

V usage is TRBV5-1 and J usage is TRBJ2-3; 7 nucleotides match TRBD1. Per the germline V gene, CDR1 is SGHRS and CDR2 is YFSETQ. This CDR3 region has 14 residues. V trimming: 7 bases; J trimming: 2 bases; junction bases outside the gene matches: 7. DNA for the CDR3: TGCGCCAGCGGGGACAGTACCTTCACAGATACGCAGTATTTT. Translating gives CASGDSTFTDTQYF.